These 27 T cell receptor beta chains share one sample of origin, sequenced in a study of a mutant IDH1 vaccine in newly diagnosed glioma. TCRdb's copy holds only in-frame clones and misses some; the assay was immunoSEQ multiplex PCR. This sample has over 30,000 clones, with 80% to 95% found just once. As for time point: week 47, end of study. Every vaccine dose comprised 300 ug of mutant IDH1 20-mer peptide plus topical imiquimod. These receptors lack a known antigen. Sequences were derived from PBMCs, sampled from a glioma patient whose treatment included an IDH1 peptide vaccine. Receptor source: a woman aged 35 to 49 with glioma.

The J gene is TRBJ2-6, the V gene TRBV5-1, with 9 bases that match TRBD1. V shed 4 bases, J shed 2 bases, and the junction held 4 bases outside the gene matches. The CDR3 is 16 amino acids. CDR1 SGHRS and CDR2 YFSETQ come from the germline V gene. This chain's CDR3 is CASSRTGVAGANVLTF. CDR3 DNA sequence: TGCGCCAGCAGCAGGACAGGGGTGGCTGGGGCCAACGTCCTGACTTTC. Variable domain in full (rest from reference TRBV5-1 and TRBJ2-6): KAGVTQTPRYLIKTRGQQVTLSCSPISGHRSVSWYQQTPGQGLQFLFEYFSETQRNKGNFPGRFSGRQFSNSRSEMNVSTLELGDSALYLCASSRTGVAGANVLTFGAGSRLTVL.

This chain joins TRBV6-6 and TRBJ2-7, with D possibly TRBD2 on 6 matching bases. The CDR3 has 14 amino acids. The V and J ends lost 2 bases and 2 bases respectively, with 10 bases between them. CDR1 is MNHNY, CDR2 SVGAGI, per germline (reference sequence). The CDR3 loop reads CASSYRPGAYEQYF. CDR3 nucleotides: TGTGCCAGCAGTTACCGACCGGGGGCCTACGAGCAGTACTTC.

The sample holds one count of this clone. CDR3 nucleotide sequence: TGTGCCAGCAGTACAGGGGGCGCCGCGGAGACCCAGTACTTC. Its translation is CASSTGGAAETQYF. The chain recombines TRBV6-1 with TRBJ2-5; TRBD1 aligns across 9 bases. Germline CDR1 and CDR2: MNHNS and SASEGT. After removal of 5 bases from V and 5 bases from J, the junction contained 6 bases not matched to a gene. This CDR3 is built from 14 residues.

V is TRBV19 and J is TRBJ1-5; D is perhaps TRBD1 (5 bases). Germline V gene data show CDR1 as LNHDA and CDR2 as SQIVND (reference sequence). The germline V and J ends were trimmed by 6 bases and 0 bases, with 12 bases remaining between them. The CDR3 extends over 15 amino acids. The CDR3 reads CASSRLGVSNQPQHF. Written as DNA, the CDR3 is TGTGCCAGTAGCAGATTAGGGGTTAGCAATCAGCCCCAGCATTTT.

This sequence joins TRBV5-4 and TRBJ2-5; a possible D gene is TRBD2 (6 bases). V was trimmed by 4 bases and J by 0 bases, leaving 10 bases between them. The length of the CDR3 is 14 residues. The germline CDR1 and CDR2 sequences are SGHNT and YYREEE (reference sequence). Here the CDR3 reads CASSPRTNQETQYF. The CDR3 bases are TGTGCCAGCAGCCCCCGGACTAACCAAGAGACCCAGTACTTC.

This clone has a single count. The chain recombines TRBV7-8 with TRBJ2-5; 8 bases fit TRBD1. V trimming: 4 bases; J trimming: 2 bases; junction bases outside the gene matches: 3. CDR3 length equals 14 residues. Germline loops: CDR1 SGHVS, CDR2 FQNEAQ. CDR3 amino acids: CASSYGQGQETQYF. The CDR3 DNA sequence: TGTGCCAGCAGCTACGGACAGGGACAAGAGACCCAGTACTTC.

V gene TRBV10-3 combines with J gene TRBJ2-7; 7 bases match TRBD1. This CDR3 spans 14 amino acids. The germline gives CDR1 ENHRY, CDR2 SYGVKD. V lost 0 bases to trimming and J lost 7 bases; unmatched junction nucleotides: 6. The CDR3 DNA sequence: TGTGCCATCAGTGAGTCAGGGGGCTTCTGGGAGCAGTACTTC. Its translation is CAISESGGFWEQYF.

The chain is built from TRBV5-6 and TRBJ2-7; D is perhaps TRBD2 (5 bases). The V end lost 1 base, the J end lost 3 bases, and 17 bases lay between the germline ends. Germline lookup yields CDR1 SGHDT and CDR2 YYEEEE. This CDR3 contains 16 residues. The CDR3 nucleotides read TGTGCCAGCAGCTTGTGGTTCGGGGATAGGGTCTACGAGCAGTACTTC. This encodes CASSLWFGDRVYEQYF.

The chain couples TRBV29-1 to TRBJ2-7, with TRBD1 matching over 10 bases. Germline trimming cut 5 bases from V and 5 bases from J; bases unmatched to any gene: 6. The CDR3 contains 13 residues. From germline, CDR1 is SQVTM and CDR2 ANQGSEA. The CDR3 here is CSVHGTGVHEQYF. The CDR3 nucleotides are TGCAGCGTTCACGGGACAGGGGTCCACGAGCAGTACTTC.

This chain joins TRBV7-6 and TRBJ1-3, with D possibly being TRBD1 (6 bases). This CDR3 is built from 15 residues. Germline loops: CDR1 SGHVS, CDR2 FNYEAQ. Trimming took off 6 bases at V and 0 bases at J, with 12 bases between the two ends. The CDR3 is CASSFDRNSGNTIYF. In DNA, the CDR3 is TGTGCCAGCAGTTTCGACAGGAACTCTGGAAACACCATATATTTT.

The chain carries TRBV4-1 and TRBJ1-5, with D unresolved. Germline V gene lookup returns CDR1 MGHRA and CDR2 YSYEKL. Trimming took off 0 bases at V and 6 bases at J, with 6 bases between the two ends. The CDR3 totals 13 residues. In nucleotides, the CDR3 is TGCGCCAGCAGCCAAGATTACGGTCAGCCCCAGCATTTT. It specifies CASSQDYGQPQHF.

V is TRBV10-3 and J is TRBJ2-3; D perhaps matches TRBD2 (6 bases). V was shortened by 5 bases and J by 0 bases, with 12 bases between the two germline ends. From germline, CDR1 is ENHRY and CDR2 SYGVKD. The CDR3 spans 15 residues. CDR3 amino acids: CAISIGGTSTDTQYF. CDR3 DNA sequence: TGTGCCATCAGTATCGGGGGTACTAGCACAGATACGCAGTATTTT.

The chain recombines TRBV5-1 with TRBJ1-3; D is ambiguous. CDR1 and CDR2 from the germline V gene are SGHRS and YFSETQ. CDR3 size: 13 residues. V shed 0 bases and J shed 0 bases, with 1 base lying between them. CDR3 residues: CASSLGSGNTIYF. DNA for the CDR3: TGCGCCAGCAGCTTGGGCTCTGGAAACACCATATATTTT.

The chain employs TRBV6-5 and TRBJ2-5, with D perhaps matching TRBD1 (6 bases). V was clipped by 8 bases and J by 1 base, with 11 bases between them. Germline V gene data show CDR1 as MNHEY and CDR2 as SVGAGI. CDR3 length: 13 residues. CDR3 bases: TGTGCCAGCTCGGGACACTTCCAAGAGACCCAGTACTTC. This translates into CASSGHFQETQYF.

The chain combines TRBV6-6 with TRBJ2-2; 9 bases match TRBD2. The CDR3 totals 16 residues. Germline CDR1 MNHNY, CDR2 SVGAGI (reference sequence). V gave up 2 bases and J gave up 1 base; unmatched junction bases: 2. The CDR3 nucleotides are TGTGCCAGCAGTTACCTACTAGCGGGGAACACCGGGGAGCTGTTTTTT. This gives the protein CASSYLLAGNTGELFF.

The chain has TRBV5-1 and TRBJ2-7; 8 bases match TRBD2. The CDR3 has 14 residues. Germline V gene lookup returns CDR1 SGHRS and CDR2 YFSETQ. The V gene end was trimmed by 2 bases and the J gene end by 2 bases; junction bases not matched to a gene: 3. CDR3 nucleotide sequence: TGCGCCAGCAGCTTTAGCGGGACCACCTACGAGCAGTACTTC. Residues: CASSFSGTTYEQYF.

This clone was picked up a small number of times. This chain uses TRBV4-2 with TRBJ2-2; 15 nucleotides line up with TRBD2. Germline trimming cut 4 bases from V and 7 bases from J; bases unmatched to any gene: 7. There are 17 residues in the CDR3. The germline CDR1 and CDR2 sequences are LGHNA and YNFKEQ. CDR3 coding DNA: TGTGCCAGCAGCCGGACTAGCGGGGGGGGATACGGCGGGGAGCTGTTTTTT. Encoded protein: CASSRTSGGGYGGELFF.

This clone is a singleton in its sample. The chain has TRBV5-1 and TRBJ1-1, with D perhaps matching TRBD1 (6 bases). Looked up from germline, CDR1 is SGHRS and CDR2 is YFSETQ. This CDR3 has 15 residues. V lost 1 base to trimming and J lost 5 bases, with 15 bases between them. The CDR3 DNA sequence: TGCGCCAGCAGCTTGAGGGGGGAAGGGGGAACTGAAGCTTTCTTT. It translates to CASSLRGEGGTEAFF.

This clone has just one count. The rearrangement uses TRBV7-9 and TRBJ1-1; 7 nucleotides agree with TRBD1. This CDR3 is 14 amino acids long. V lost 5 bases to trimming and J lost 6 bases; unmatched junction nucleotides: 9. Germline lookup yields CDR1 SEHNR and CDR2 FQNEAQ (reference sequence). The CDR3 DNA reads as TGTGCCAGCAGCCTCGACAGGGACGGGGCTGAAGCTTTCTTT. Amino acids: CASSLDRDGAEAFF.

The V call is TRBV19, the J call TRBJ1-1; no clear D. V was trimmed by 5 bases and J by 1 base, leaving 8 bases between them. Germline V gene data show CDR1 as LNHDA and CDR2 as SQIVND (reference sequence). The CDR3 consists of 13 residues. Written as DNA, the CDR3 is TGTGCCAGTAGTGACGTGGGGAACACTGAAGCTTTCTTT. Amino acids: CASSDVGNTEAFF.

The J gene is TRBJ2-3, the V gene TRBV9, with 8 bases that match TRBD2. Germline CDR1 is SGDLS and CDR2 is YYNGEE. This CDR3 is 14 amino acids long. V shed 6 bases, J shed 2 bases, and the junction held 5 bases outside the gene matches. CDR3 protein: CASTLSGATDTQYF. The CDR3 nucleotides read TGTGCCAGCACCCTTAGCGGGGCCACAGATACGCAGTATTTT.

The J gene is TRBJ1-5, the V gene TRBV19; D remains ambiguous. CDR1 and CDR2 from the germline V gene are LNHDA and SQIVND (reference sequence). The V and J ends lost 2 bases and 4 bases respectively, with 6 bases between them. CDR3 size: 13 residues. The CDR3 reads CASSISGNQPQHF. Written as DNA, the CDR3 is TGTGCCAGTAGTATATCAGGTAATCAGCCCCAGCATTTT. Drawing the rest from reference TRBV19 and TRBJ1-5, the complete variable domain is DGGITQSPKYLFRKEGQNVTLSCEQNLNHDAMYWYRQDPGQGLRLIYYSQIVNDFQKGDIAEGYSVSREKKESFPLTVTSAQKNPTAFYLCASSISGNQPQHFGDGTRLSIL.

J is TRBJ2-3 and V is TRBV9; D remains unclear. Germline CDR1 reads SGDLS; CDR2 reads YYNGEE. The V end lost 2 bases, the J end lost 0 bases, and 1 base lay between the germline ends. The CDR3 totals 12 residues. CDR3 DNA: TGTGCCAGCAGCGTTAGCACAGATACGCAGTATTTT. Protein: CASSVSTDTQYF.

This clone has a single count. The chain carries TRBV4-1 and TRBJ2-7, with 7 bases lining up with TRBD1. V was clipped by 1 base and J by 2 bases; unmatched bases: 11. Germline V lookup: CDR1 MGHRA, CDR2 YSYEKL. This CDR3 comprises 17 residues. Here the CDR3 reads CASSQASGQPGAYEQYF. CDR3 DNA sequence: TGCGCCAGCAGCCAAGCCTCGGGACAGCCCGGGGCCTACGAGCAGTACTTC.

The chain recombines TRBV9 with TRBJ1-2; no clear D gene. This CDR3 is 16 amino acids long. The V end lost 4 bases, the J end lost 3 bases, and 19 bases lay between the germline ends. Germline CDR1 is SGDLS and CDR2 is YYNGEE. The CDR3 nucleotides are TGTGCCAGCAGCCCAGACGCCGGGTATAGGGACTATGGCTACACCTTC. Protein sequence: CASSPDAGYRDYGYTF.

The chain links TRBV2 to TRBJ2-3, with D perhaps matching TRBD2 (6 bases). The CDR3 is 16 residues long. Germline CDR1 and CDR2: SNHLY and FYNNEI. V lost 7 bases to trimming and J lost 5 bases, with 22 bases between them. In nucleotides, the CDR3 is TGTGCCAGCATGACGGGACTCACAAGGGATAGAGATACGCAGTATTTT. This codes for CASMTGLTRDRDTQYF.

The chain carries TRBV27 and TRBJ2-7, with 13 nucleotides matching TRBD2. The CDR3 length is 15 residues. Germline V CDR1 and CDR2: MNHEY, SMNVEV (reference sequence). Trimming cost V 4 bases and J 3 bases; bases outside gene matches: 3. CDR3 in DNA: TGTGCCAGCAGTTCCGGACTAGCGGGAGTCTACGAGCAGTACTTC. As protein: CASSSGLAGVYEQYF.